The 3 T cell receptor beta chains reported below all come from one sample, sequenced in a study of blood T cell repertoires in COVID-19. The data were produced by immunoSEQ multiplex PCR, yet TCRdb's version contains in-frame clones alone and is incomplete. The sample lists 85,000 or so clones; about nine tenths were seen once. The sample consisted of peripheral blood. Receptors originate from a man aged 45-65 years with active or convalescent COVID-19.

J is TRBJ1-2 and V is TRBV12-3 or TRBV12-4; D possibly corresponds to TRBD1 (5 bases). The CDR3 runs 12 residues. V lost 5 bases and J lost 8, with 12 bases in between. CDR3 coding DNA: TGTGCCAGCAGTCTTAAGACAGCCGGCTACACCTTC. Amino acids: CASSLKTAGYTF.

The CDR3 spells CARGLAGGRGETQYF. The CDR3, as DNA: TGTGCCAGGGGACTAGCGGGAGGTAGGGGGGAGACCCAGTACTTC. The V gene is TRBV2, the J gene TRBJ2-5, with TRBD2 matching 15 bases. V trimming: 9 bases; J trimming: 5 bases; junction bases outside the gene matches: 7. The V gene's germline CDR1 is SNHLY and CDR2 FYNNEI. The CDR3 sequence is 15 residues long.

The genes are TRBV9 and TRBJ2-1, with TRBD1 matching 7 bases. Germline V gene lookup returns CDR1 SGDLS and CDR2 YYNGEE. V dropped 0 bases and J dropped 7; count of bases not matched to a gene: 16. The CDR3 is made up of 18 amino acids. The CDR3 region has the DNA TGTGCCAGCAGCGTAGCTGGTACCGGACAGGTCATTGGGAATGAGCAGTTCTTC. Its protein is CASSVAGTGQVIGNEQFF.